This T cell receptor beta chain comes out of a study of OX40 agonist ivuxolimab in advanced cancers. Points from the study as a whole: Averaged across samples, CD8+ T cells carried more expanded clones than CD4+ did. Partial responders treated at 0.1-3.0 mg/kg exhibited clonal expansion among the lowest measured.

The CDR3 sequence is 17 residues long. The trim removed 3 bases at V and 4 bases at J, leaving 7 bases unmatched. Germline lookup yields CDR1 LGHNA and CDR2 YSLEER. The data were produced by immunoSEQ multiplex PCR, yet TCRdb's version contains in-frame clones alone and is incomplete. The repertoire holds tens of thousands of clones, 89% seen once, with under 0.25% in the top ten. As concerns this clone: Antigen: not known.

The sequence was collected from an adult with an advanced solid tumor such as melanoma, head and neck, liver or kidney cancer. The chain employs TRBV4-3 and TRBJ2-4; 12 bases are a match to TRBD2. Material: CD4+ or CD8+ T cells sorted from blood, obtained in a trial of the OX40 agonist ivuxolimab. The CDR3 DNA sequence: TGCGCCAGCAGCCAGTCCGCCGGGACTAGCGGGAAAAACATTCAGTACTTC. This gives the protein CASSQSAGTSGKNIQYF.